This paragraph covers one T cell receptor (beta chain) sequence. What it recognizes is unknown. This sample is drawn from a study of T-cell memory formation after mild COVID-19. Study-wide background: TCR clusters were mostly confined to one donor each. Study-wide findings and caveats: Chiefly within CM and EM were the contracting CD4+ clones; CD8+ ones were within EMRA. Unconfirmed was the SARS-CoV-2 specificity of second-wave clones that peaked on day 37.

The CDR3 is 12 residues long. The V gene lost 6 bases and the J gene lost 3 bases, with 9 bases spanning the gap. CDR1 SQVTM and CDR2 ANQGSEA come from the germline V gene. TCRdb reprocessed the 5' RACE reads via MiXCR and lists one record per CDR3 protein. The data contain tens of thousands of distinct CDR3 sequences, roughly 16% of them seen just once; the ten biggest clones take up 1.3% to 1.5%. This chain joins TRBV29-1 and TRBJ1-3; D gene uncertain. The receptor was isolated from an adult who had mild COVID-19 (a few samples of this study predate the infection). Cell type and time point are not known. The sequencing input was PBMCs or a T cell subset sorted from them (not recorded which). CDR3 protein: CSVEADGNTIYF. For the CDR3, the DNA is TGCAGCGTAGAGGCGGATGGAAACACCATATATTTT. The full variable domain, completed using reference TRBV29-1 and TRBJ1-3, is SAVISQKPSRDICQRGTSLTIQCQVDSQVTMMFWYRQQPGQSLTLIATANQGSEATYESGFVIDKFPISRPNLTFSTLTVSNMSPEDSSIYLCSVEADGNTIYFGEGSWLTVV.